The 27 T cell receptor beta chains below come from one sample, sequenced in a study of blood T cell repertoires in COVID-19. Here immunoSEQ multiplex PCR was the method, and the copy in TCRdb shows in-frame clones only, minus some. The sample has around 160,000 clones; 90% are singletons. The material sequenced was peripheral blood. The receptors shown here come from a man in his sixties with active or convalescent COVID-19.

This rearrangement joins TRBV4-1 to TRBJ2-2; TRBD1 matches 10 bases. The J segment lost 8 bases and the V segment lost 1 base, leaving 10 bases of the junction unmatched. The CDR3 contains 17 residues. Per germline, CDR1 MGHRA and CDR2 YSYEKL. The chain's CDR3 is CASSQGAGQGRRGELFF. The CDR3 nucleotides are TGCGCCAGCAGCCAAGGGGCGGGACAGGGGCGAAGAGGGGAGCTGTTTTTT.

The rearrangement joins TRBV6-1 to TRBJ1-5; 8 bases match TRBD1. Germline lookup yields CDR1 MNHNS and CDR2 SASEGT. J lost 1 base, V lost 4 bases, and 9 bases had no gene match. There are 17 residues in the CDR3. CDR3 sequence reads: CASSVWTGFGSNQPQHF. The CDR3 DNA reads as TGTGCCAGCAGTGTTTGGACAGGGTTCGGGAGCAATCAGCCCCAGCATTTT.

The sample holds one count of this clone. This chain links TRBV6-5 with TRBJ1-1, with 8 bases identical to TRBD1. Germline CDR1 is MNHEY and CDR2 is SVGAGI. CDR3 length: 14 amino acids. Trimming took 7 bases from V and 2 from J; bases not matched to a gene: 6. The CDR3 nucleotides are TGTGCCAGCACCCGGGGACAGGTCAACACTGAAGCTTTCTTT. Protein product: CASTRGQVNTEAFF.

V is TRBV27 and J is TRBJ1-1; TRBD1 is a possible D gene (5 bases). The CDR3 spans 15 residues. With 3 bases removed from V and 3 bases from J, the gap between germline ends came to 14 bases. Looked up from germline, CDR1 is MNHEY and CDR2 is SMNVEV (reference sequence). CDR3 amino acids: CASSFSGTGDTEAFF. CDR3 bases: TGTGCCAGCAGTTTTTCAGGGACTGGGGACACTGAAGCTTTCTTT.

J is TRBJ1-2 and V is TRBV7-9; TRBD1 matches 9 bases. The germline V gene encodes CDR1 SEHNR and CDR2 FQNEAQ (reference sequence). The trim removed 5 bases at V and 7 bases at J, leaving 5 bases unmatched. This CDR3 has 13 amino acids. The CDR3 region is CASSPTGGVGYTF. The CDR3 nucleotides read TGTGCCAGCAGCCCAACAGGGGGCGTTGGCTACACCTTC.

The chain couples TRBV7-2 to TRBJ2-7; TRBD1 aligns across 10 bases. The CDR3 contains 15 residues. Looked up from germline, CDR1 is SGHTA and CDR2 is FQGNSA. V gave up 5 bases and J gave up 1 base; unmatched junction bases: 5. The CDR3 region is CASSPRDRGSYEQYF. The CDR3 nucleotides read TGTGCCAGCAGCCCCCGGGACAGGGGTTCCTACGAGCAGTACTTC.

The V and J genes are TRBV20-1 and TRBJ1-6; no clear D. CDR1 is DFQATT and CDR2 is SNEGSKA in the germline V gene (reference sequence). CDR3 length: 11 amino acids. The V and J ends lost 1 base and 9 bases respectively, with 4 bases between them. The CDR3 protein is CSARVGSPLHF. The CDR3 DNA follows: TGCAGTGCTAGAGTCGGTTCACCCCTCCACTTT.

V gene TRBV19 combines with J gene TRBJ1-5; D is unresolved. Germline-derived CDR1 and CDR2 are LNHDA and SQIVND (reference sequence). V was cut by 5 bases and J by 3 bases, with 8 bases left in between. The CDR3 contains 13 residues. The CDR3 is CASSQALNQPQHF. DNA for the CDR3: TGTGCCAGTAGTCAGGCTCTCAATCAGCCCCAGCATTTT.

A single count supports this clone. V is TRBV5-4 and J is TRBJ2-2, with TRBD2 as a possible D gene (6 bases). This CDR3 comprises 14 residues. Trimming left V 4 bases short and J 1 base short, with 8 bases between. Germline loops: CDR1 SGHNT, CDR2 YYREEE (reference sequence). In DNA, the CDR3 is TGTGCCAGCAGCCGGGAGAGGAACACCGGGGAGCTGTTTTTT. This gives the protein CASSRERNTGELFF.

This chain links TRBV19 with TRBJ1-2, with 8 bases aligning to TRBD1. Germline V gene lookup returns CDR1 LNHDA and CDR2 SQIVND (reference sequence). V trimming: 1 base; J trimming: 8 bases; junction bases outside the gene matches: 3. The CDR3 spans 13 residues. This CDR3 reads CASSIVGTGGYTF. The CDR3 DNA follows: TGTGCCAGTAGTATAGTAGGGACAGGCGGCTACACCTTC.

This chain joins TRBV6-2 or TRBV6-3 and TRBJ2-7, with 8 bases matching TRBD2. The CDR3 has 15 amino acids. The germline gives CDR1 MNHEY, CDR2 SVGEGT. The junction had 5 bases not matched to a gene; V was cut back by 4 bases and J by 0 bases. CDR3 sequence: CASSLSGSSSYEQYF. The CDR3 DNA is TGTGCCAGCAGTTTAAGCGGGAGCAGCTCCTACGAGCAGTACTTC.

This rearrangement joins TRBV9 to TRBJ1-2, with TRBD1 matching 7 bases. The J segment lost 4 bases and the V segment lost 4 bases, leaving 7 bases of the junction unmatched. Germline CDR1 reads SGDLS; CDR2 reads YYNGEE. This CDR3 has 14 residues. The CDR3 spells CASSPTTGVYGYTF. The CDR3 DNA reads TGTGCCAGCAGCCCTACTACAGGGGTCTATGGCTACACCTTC. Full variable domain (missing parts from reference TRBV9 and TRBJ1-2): DSGVTQTPKHLITATGQRVTLRCSPRSGDLSVYWYQQSLDQGLQFLIQYYNGEERAKGNILERFSAQQFPDLHSELNLSSLELGDSALYFCASSPTTGVYGYTFGSGTRLTVV.

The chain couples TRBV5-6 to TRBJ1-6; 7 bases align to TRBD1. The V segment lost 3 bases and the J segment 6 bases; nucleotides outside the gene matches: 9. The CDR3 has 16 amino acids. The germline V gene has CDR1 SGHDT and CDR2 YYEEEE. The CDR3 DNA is TGTGCCAGCAGCTACCAGAGGACAGGTTCTAATTCACCCCTCCACTTT. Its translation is CASSYQRTGSNSPLHF. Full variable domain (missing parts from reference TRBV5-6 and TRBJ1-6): DAGVTQSPTHLIKTRGQQVTLRCSPKSGHDTVSWYQQALGQGPQFIFQYYEEEERQRGNFPDRFSGHQFPNYSSELNVNALLLGDSALYLCASSYQRTGSNSPLHFGNGTRLTVT.

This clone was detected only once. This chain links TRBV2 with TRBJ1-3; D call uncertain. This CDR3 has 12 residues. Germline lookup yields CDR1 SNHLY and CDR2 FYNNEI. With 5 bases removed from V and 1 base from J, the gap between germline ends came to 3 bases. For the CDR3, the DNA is TGTGCCAGCAGTTATTCTGGAAACACCATATATTTT. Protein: CASSYSGNTIYF.

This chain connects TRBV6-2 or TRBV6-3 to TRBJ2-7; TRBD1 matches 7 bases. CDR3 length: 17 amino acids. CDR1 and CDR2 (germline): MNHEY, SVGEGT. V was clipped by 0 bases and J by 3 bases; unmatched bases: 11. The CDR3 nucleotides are TGTGCCAGCAGTTACTCAACACTCCGGGACAGCCACTACGAGCAGTACTTC. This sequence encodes CASSYSTLRDSHYEQYF.

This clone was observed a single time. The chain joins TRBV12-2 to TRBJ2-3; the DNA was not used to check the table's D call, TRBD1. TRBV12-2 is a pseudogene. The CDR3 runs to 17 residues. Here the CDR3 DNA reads TGTGCAAGTCGCTTAGCGCTAGGGACAGGGCAAGCAGATACGCAGTATTTT. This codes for CASRLALGTGQADTQYF.

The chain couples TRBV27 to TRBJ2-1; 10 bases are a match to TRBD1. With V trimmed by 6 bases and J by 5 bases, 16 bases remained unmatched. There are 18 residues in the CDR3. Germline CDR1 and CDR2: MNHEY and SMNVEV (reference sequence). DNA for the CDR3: TGTGCCAGCAGCCGGCTACCGAGGACAGGGGGTTTCCACAATGAGCAGTTCTTC. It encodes CASSRLPRTGGFHNEQFF.

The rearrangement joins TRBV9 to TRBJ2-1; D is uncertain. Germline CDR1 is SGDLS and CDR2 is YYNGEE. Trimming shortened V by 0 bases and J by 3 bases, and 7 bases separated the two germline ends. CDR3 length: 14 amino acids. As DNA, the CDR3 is TGTGCCAGCAGCGTAGACAGTCTCTACAATGAGCAGTTCTTC. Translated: CASSVDSLYNEQFF.

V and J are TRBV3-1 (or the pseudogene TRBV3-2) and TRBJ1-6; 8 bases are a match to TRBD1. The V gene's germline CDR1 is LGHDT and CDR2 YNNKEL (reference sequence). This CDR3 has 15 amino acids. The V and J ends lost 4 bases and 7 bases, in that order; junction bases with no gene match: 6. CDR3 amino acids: CASSLGQGGNSPLHF. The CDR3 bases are TGTGCCAGCAGCCTCGGACAGGGAGGGAATTCACCCCTCCACTTT.

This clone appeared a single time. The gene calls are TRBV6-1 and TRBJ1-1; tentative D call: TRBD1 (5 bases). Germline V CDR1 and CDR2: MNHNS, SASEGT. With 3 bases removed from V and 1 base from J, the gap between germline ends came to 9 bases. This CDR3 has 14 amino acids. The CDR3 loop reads CASSDGQGNTEAFF. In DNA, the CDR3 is TGTGCCAGCAGTGATGGGCAGGGGAACACTGAAGCTTTCTTT.

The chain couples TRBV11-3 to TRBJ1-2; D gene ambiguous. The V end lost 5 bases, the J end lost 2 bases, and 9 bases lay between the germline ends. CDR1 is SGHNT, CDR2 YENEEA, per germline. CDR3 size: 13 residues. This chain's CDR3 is CASSVDGNYGYTF. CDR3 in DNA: TGTGCCAGCAGCGTCGACGGGAACTATGGCTACACCTTC.

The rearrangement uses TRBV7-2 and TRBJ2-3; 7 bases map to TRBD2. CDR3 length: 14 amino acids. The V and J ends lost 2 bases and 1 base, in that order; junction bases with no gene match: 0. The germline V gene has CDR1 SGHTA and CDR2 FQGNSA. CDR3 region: CASSLSGGTDTQYF. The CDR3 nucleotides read TGTGCCAGCAGCTTAAGCGGGGGCACAGATACGCAGTATTTT.

The CDR3 region is CASSELQGSSYEQYF. The DNA of the CDR3 is TGTGCCAGCAGTGAATTACAGGGGAGCTCCTACGAGCAGTACTTC. The chain links TRBV6-1 to TRBJ2-7; 7 nucleotides agree with TRBD1. CDR1 MNHNS and CDR2 SASEGT come from the germline V gene. This CDR3 comprises 15 residues. V was pared by 2 bases and J by 0 bases, with 4 bases of the junction left unmatched.

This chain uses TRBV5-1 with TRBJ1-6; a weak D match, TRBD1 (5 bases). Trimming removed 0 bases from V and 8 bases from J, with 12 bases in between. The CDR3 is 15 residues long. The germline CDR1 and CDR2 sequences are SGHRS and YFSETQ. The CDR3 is CASSLDKGMYSPLHF. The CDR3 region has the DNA TGCGCCAGCAGCTTGGACAAGGGGATGTATTCACCCCTCCACTTT.

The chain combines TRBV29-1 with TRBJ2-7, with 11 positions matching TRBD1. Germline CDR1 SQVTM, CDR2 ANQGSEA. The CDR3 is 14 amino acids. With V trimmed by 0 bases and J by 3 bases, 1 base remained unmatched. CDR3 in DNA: TGCAGCGTTGAAGAGGGACAGGGGGACTACGAGCAGTACTTC. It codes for CSVEEGQGDYEQYF.

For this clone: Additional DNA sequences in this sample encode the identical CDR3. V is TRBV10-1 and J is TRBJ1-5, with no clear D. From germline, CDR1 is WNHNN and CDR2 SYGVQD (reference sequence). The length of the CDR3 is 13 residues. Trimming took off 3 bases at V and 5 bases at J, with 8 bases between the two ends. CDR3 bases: TGCGCCAGCAGTGAATCAGGTTATCAGCCCCAGCATTTT. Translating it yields CASSESGYQPQHF.

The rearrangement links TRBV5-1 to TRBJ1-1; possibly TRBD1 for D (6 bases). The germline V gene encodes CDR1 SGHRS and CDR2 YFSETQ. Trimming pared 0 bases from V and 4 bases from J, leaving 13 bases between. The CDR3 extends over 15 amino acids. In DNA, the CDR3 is TGCGCCAGCAGCTTGGGGACAGCTATTTTCACTGAAGCTTTCTTT. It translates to CASSLGTAIFTEAFF.